These 11 T cell receptor beta chains share one sample of origin, sequenced in a study of T cell repertoires in cytomegalovirus infection. MiXCR, run by TCRdb on the reads, gives a single entry per CDR3 protein. The sample holds about 200,000 distinct CDR3 sequences, roughly 9.8% seen once. Sequenced: PBMCs. The receptors derive from a human donor in good health (CMV status not recorded). Some clones in this sample may be carry-over from other donors' samples.

This clonotype turned up a few times. V is TRBV6-2 or TRBV6-3 and J is TRBJ2-5; D gene uncertain. The CDR3 consists of 17 residues. CDR1 and CDR2 from the germline V gene are MNHEY and SVGEGT. Trimming stripped 0 bases from V and 2 bases from J, with 16 bases between. The CDR3 DNA sequence: TGTGCCAGCAGTTACTCGATATTAGAATTGCGGCAAGAGACCCAGTACTTC. Translation: CASSYSILELRQETQYF.

This clonotype was observed many times. The rearrangement joins TRBV7-2 to TRBJ2-5; perhaps TRBD2 as D (6 bases). Germline V gene lookup returns CDR1 SGHTA and CDR2 FQGNSA. CDR3 size: 13 residues. V lost 3 bases, J lost 3 bases, and 8 bases lay in between. CDR3 sequence (DNA): TGTGCCAGCAGCTTCGGAGGGGAAGAGACCCAGTACTTC. Translated, it gives CASSFGGEETQYF.

In DNA form, the CDR3 reads TGTGCCAGCAGCCCTCATACGCCCCGAAGGGAGACCAGGTACTTC. Translation gives CASSPHTPRRETRYF. The chain joins TRBV7-2 to TRBJ2-5; D may be TRBD2 (5 bases). Trimming took off 5 bases at V and 13 bases at J, with 26 bases between the two ends. Germline V gene sequence: CDR1 SGHTA, CDR2 FQGNSA. The CDR3 runs 15 residues.

In this sample, this clonotype turned up many times. The chain couples TRBV20-1 to TRBJ2-1; D unclear. Germline assignment: CDR1 DFQATT and CDR2 SNEGSKA (reference sequence). The CDR3 contains 16 residues. Trimming cost V 3 bases and J 1 base, with 16 bases left between them. CDR3 nucleotide sequence: TGCAGTGCTAGTTGGTCTACTCTAGGGTCCTACAATGAGCAGTTCTTC. Encoded protein: CSASWSTLGSYNEQFF.

This rearrangement joins TRBV24-1 to TRBJ2-1; 8 positions match TRBD2. V shed 4 bases and J 0 bases; nucleotides not matched to a gene: 4. CDR1 and CDR2 from the germline V gene are KGHDR and SFDVKD. The CDR3 loop spans 16 amino acids. Written as DNA, the CDR3 is TGTGCCACCAGTGACACTAGCGGAAACTCCTACAATGAGCAGTTCTTC. Translation: CATSDTSGNSYNEQFF.

The chain is built from TRBV20-1 and TRBJ1-6, with D perhaps matching TRBD1 (5 bases). This CDR3 contains 13 residues. Germline CDR1 DFQATT, CDR2 SNEGSKA (reference sequence). V was cut by 3 bases and J by 2 bases, with 5 bases left in between. As DNA, the CDR3 is TGCAGTGCTAGGGACACCTATAATTCACCCCTCCACTTT. The encoded protein is CSARDTYNSPLHF.

This clonotype appeared a few times. The rearrangement links TRBV19 to TRBJ2-7, with D maybe TRBD1 (6 bases). Trimming removed 2 bases at V and 1 base at J, with 6 bases between. The CDR3 consists of 13 residues. Germline CDR1 reads LNHDA; CDR2 reads SQIVND (reference sequence). The CDR3 DNA reads TGTGCCAGTAGTATAACAGGGTCCTACGAGCAGTACTTC. It specifies CASSITGSYEQYF.

This clonotype was detected ten times or more. The V and J genes are TRBV7-2 and TRBJ2-7, with 9 positions matching TRBD1. V was pared by 5 bases and J by 3 bases, with 11 bases of the junction left unmatched. The germline CDR1 and CDR2 sequences are SGHTA and FQGNSA. The length of the CDR3 is 16 residues. The CDR3 spells CASSGAGTGSFYEQYF. CDR3 DNA: TGTGCCAGCAGCGGTGCCGGGACAGGGTCCTTCTACGAGCAGTACTTC.

On this clonotype itself: A much larger clone differs from this one at a single base, so this may be a read error. V and J are TRBV20-1 and TRBJ2-5; no clear D. The CDR3 totals 13 residues. The V gene's germline CDR1 is DFQATT and CDR2 SNEGSKA (reference sequence). The CDR3 here is CSAKNGVQETKYF. CDR3 coding DNA: TGCAGTGCGAAGAATGGAGTCCAAGAGACCAAGTACTTC.

This clonotype appeared many times. The V gene is TRBV6-6, the J gene TRBJ2-7, with D perhaps matching TRBD1 or TRBD2 (5 bases each). Trimming removed 6 bases at V and 6 bases at J, with 12 bases between. The CDR3 runs 12 residues. Germline loops: CDR1 MNHNY, CDR2 SVGAGI (reference sequence). The CDR3 reads CASSQPGREQYF. CDR3 DNA sequence: TGTGCCAGCAGCCAACCGGGGCGCGAGCAGTACTTC.

There are many counts of this clonotype. J is TRBJ2-3 and V is TRBV7-2; 10 bases are shared with TRBD2. There are 19 residues in the CDR3. The germline gives CDR1 SGHTA, CDR2 FQGNSA. V lost 1 base, J lost 4 bases, and 14 bases stayed unmatched. CDR3 loop: CASSLVSGGWGLASDTQYF. CDR3 DNA: TGTGCCAGCAGCTTAGTGTCCGGCGGGTGGGGACTAGCGTCAGATACGCAGTATTTT.